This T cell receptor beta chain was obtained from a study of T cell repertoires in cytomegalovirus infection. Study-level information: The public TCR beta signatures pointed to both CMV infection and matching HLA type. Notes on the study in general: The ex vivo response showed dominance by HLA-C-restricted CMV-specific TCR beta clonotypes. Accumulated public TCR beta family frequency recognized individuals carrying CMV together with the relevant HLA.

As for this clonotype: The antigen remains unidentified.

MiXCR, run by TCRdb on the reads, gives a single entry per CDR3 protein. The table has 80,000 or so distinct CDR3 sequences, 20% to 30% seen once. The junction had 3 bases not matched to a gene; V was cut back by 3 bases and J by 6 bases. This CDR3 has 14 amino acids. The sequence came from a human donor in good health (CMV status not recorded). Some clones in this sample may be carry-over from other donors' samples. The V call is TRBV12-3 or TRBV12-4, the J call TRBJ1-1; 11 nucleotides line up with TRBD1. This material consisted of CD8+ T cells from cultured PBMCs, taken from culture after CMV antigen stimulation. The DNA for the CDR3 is TGTGCCAGCAGTTTCGGGGGACAGGGGGCTGAAGCTTTCTTT. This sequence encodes CASSFGGQGAEAFF.